Below, 13 T cell receptor beta chains from the same sample are listed, as sequenced in a study of blood T cell repertoires in COVID-19. Method: immunoSEQ multiplex PCR; TCRdb's copy keeps in-frame clones and lacks some. The sample has about 140,000 clones, about 90% seen once. Material for sequencing was peripheral blood. Receptor source: a man aged 60-69 years with active or convalescent COVID-19.

The chain has TRBV13 and TRBJ1-3; 10 bases line up with TRBD1. CDR3 length: 16 amino acids. V dropped 5 bases and J dropped 4; count of bases not matched to a gene: 8. From germline, CDR1 is PRHDT and CDR2 FYEKMQ (reference sequence). CDR3 bases: TGTGCCAGCAGCCTAGACAGGGGGCGTCCCGGAAACACCATATATTTT. The encoded protein is CASSLDRGRPGNTIYF.

This clone was observed a few times. The chain employs TRBV6-2 or TRBV6-3 and TRBJ1-6; 8 nucleotides align to TRBD1. The junction had 12 bases not matched to a gene; V was cut back by 5 bases and J by 0 bases. This CDR3 spans 19 amino acids. The germline gives CDR1 MNHEY, CDR2 SVGEGT. The CDR3 DNA reads as TGTGCCAGCAGTGCAGCCGACAGGGGCTGGAGCTCCTATAATTCACCCCTCCACTTT. Amino acid sequence: CASSAADRGWSSYNSPLHF.

V and J are TRBV13 and TRBJ2-7; 12 bases line up with TRBD2. J gave up 3 bases and V 6 bases, and 6 bases lay outside the gene matches. Germline CDR1 reads PRHDT; CDR2 reads FYEKMQ (reference sequence). The CDR3 consists of 15 residues. The DNA for the CDR3 is TGTGCCAGCAGACGGAAACTAGCGGGAGGCTACGAGCAGTACTTC. Translation: CASRRKLAGGYEQYF.

The genes are TRBV2 and TRBJ2-1; 12 bases are a match to TRBD2. J lost 4 bases, V lost 7 bases, and 5 bases had no gene match. Germline assignment: CDR1 SNHLY and CDR2 FYNNEI. The CDR3 is made up of 15 amino acids. In nucleotides, the CDR3 is TGTGCCAGCAAATCGACTAGCGGGAGTTACAATGAGCAGTTCTTC. This sequence encodes CASKSTSGSYNEQFF. The variable domain in full, completed from reference TRBV2 and TRBJ2-1, reads EPEVTQTPSHQVTQMGQEVILRCVPISNHLYFYWYRQILGQKVEFLVSFYNNEISEKSEIFDDQFSVERPDGSNFTLKIRSTKLEDSAMYFCASKSTSGSYNEQFFGPGTRLTVL.

The chain couples TRBV11-2 to TRBJ1-2; 7 nucleotides match TRBD1. Germline V gene data show CDR1 as SGHAT and CDR2 as FQNNGV. V trimming: 1 base; J trimming: 8 bases; junction bases outside the gene matches: 7. CDR3 size: 14 residues. The CDR3 here is CASSLVGQANGYTF. In DNA, the CDR3 is TGTGCCAGCAGCTTAGTTGGACAGGCAAACGGCTACACCTTC.

The V and J genes are TRBV6-6 and TRBJ2-5; 7 bases fit TRBD1. The length of the CDR3 is 17 residues. V trimming: 6 bases; J trimming: 5 bases; junction bases outside the gene matches: 18. Germline V gene sequence: CDR1 MNHNY, CDR2 SVGAGI (reference sequence). The CDR3 here is CASRRSWTGPPSETQYF. The CDR3 nucleotides are TGTGCCAGCAGACGATCGTGGACAGGTCCTCCTTCCGAGACCCAGTACTTC.

J is TRBJ2-2 and V is TRBV7-9; 9 bases map to TRBD2. Germline CDR1 is SEHNR and CDR2 is FQNEAQ (reference sequence). The CDR3 contains 15 residues. J lost 4 bases, V lost 4 bases, and 4 bases had no gene match. The CDR3 coding sequence is TGTGCCAGCAGCTCGGGACTAGCCGTCACCGGGGAGCTGTTTTTT. Its translation: CASSSGLAVTGELFF.

The chain combines TRBV28 with TRBJ1-1; 8 bases align to TRBD1. The CDR3 sequence is 14 residues long. The V gene's germline CDR1 is MDHEN and CDR2 SYDVKM. The junction had 5 bases not matched to a gene; V was cut back by 3 bases and J by 5 bases. CDR3 sequence reads: CASSFHGQGTEAFF. DNA of the CDR3: TGTGCCAGCAGTTTCCACGGACAGGGTACTGAAGCTTTCTTT. The variable domain in full, with the rest retrieved from reference TRBV28 and TRBJ1-1, is DVKVTQSSRYLVKRTGEKVFLECVQDMDHENMFWYRQDPGLGLRLIYFSYDVKMKEKGDIPEGYSVSREKKERFSLILESASTNQTSMYLCASSFHGQGTEAFFGQGTRLTVV.

The chain links TRBV7-9 to TRBJ2-7; possibly TRBD2 for D (5 bases). The V gene lost 4 bases and the J gene lost 3 bases, with 16 bases spanning the gap. The CDR3 contains 15 residues. The germline V gene has CDR1 SEHNR and CDR2 FQNEAQ (reference sequence). The DNA of the CDR3 is TGTGCCAGCAGCTCTATCCCTTCTGGGAGCTACGAGCAGTACTTC. This encodes CASSSIPSGSYEQYF.

V and J are TRBV28 and TRBJ1-1; maybe TRBD1 (6 bases). Trimming took 6 bases from V and 9 from J, leaving 11 bases between them. CDR3 size: 11 residues. In germline, CDR1 is MDHEN, CDR2 SYDVKM. The CDR3 spells CASRNRAKAFF. The CDR3 bases are TGTGCCAGCAGAAACAGGGCCAAAGCTTTCTTT.

The rearrangement links TRBV7-3 to TRBJ2-3; D call uncertain. V was clipped by 4 bases and J by 6 bases, with 11 bases between them. CDR1 is SGHTA, CDR2 FQGTGA, per germline. CDR3 length: 13 residues. In DNA, the CDR3 is TGTGCCAGCAGCTACCCGGAGTCGGATACGCAGTATTTT. It translates to CASSYPESDTQYF.

The gene calls are TRBV5-4 and TRBJ1-6, with 10 bases lining up with TRBD1. After removal of 4 bases from V and 9 bases from J, the junction contained 7 bases not matched to a gene. Germline-derived CDR1 and CDR2 are SGHNT and YYREEE (reference sequence). The CDR3 has 15 residues. The CDR3 is CASSSSGTGVSPLHF. The CDR3 nucleotides read TGTGCCAGCAGCAGCTCCGGGACAGGGGTTTCACCCCTCCACTTT.

This chain joins TRBV9 and TRBJ1-1; TRBD1 matches 9 bases. The germline CDR1 and CDR2 sequences are SGDLS and YYNGEE. V lost 2 bases to trimming and J lost 3 bases; unmatched junction nucleotides: 11. The CDR3 contains 17 residues. CDR3 protein: CASSVSGTGWGDTEAFF. The CDR3 nucleotides read TGTGCCAGCAGCGTCTCCGGGACAGGGTGGGGGGACACTGAAGCTTTCTTT.